This T cell receptor (beta chain) was observed in a study of cytomegalovirus exposure and HLA in healthy donors. Germline CDR1 is LNHNV and CDR2 is YYDKDF (reference sequence). This CDR3 comprises 16 residues. Trimming removed 5 bases from V and 3 bases from J, with 14 bases in between. The PCR had 60 Vbeta and 13 Jbeta primers. Assay used: immunoSEQ multiplex PCR; TCRdb lists only in-frame clones, some missing. The sample consists of approximately 220,000 clones, 76% of them appearing once. Whole-study findings and limits: The classifier was said to identify cytomegalovirus status with high specificity and sensitivity. Later examination showed HLA-associated TCR beta chains had greater clonal expansion than equally common others.

This clone was observed a few times. Its antigen is unidentified. The TCR originated in a man between 18 and 29 years old in good health and CMV-seronegative. The sample consisted of PBMCs. The chain uses TRBV15 and TRBJ2-6, with D possibly matching TRBD2 (6 bases). CDR3 DNA sequence: TGTGCCACCAGCGACCAGGGTAGCGGTGGGGCCAACGTCCTGACTTTC. Its translation is CATSDQGSGGANVLTF.